These T cell receptor beta chains were read from a single sample in a study of blood T cells in healthy people across ages. TCRdb called the 5' RACE reads again in MiXCR, with one record for every CDR3 protein. The data contain hundreds of thousands of distinct CDR3 sequences, around a quarter of them singletons. These data also formed part of another study, on T cells of mothers and their children.

The sample consisted of blood. Receptor source: a boy younger than 18 in good health. Each CDR3 is given with its conserved first and last residue. A D gene is named only where the DNA matches it firmly. Rows give clone size only sometimes, using once, few, many, or a class for an expanded clone.

cdr3_aa: CSVPMTYQETQYF
cdr3_nt: TGCAGTGTTCCAATGACGTACCAAGAGACCCAGTACTTC
j_call: TRBJ2-5
v_call: TRBV20-1
clone_size: many
d_call: NA

cdr3_aa: CSARVAAGDQPQHF
cdr3_nt: TGCAGTGCTAGGGTGGCTGCAGGGGATCAGCCCCAGCATTTT
j_call: TRBJ1-5
v_call: TRBV20-1
clone_size: few
d_call: NA

cdr3_aa: CSVGGTSGGRYETQYF
cdr3_nt: TGCAGCGTTGGCGGGACTAGCGGGGGGAGGTATGAGACCCAGTACTTC
j_call: TRBJ2-5
v_call: TRBV29-1
clone_size: NA
d_call: TRBD2

cdr3_aa: CASRPGPGGEQYF
cdr3_nt: TGTGCCAGCAGGCCGGGACCAGGGGGCGAGCAGTACTTC
j_call: TRBJ2-7
v_call: TRBV27
clone_size: few
d_call: TRBD1

cdr3_aa: CATTPWGSETQYF
cdr3_nt: TGTGCCACCACCCCCTGGGGTTCGGAGACCCAGTACTTC
j_call: TRBJ2-5
v_call: TRBV15
clone_size: few
d_call: NA

cdr3_aa: CASSDSFRAKGPEAFF
cdr3_nt: TGCGCCAGCAGTGACTCCTTCCGGGCCAAAGGCCCTGAAGCTTTCTTT
j_call: TRBJ1-1
v_call: TRBV10-2
clone_size: NA
d_call: NA

cdr3_aa: CSVVTKNGIEQFF
cdr3_nt: TGCAGCGTTGTTACGAAGAATGGTATTGAGCAGTTCTTC
j_call: TRBJ2-1
v_call: TRBV29-1
clone_size: NA
d_call: NA

cdr3_aa: CASSRIAGAETQYF
cdr3_nt: TGTGCCAGCAGCAGAATAGCGGGAGCTGAGACCCAGTACTTC
j_call: TRBJ2-5
v_call: TRBV21-1
clone_size: NA
d_call: NA

cdr3_aa: CATSSLTEGGYEQYF
cdr3_nt: TGTGCCACCAGCAGCCTAACGGAGGGTGGCTACGAGCAGTACTTC
j_call: TRBJ2-7
v_call: TRBV15
clone_size: NA
d_call: NA

cdr3_aa: CASSSSGSPEQYF
cdr3_nt: TGTGCCAGCAGTTCCTCCGGTAGTCCCGAGCAGTACTTC
j_call: TRBJ2-7
v_call: TRBV27
clone_size: NA
d_call: NA

cdr3_aa: CASSQDRALGGDQPQHF
cdr3_nt: TGCGCCAGCAGCCAAGATAGGGCCCTGGGAGGCGATCAGCCCCAGCATTTT
j_call: TRBJ1-5
v_call: TRBV4-3
clone_size: once
d_call: NA

cdr3_aa: CATSDSTGTSSETQYF
cdr3_nt: TGTGCCACCAGTGATTCAACAGGGACTAGTTCGGAGACCCAGTACTTC
j_call: TRBJ2-5
v_call: TRBV24-1
clone_size: few
d_call: TRBD2

cdr3_aa: CASSVQGLSNEQFF
cdr3_nt: TGTGCCAGCAGCGTGCAGGGGCTCAGTAATGAGCAGTTCTTC
j_call: TRBJ2-1
v_call: TRBV9
clone_size: NA
d_call: NA

cdr3_aa: CASQPHRGRNEETQYF
cdr3_nt: TGTGCCAGCCAACCCCACCGAGGGAGAAATGAAGAGACCCAGTACTTC
j_call: TRBJ2-5
v_call: TRBV6-6
clone_size: few
d_call: NA

cdr3_aa: CASSWSPGGNSPLHF
cdr3_nt: TGTGCCAGCAGTTGGAGCCCTGGAGGGAATTCACCCCTCCACTTT
j_call: TRBJ1-6
v_call: TRBV27
clone_size: few
d_call: NA

cdr3_aa: CASSHGGWGYTF
cdr3_nt: TGTGCCAGCAGCCACGGTGGCTGGGGCTACACCTTC
j_call: TRBJ1-2
v_call: TRBV3-1
clone_size: NA
d_call: NA

cdr3_aa: CASSLPSGIEQFF
cdr3_nt: TGTGCCAGCAGCTTGCCTAGCGGGATTGAGCAGTTCTTC
j_call: TRBJ2-1
v_call: TRBV11-3
clone_size: NA
d_call: TRBD2

cdr3_aa: CASSETGNPYEQYF
cdr3_nt: TGTGCCAGCAGTGAAACGGGGAACCCCTACGAGCAGTACTTC
j_call: TRBJ2-7
v_call: TRBV2
clone_size: once
d_call: NA

cdr3_aa: CASSLGIAENTGELFF
cdr3_nt: TGCGCCAGCAGCTTAGGTATAGCGGAGAACACCGGGGAGCTGTTTTTT
j_call: TRBJ2-2
v_call: TRBV5-1
clone_size: few
d_call: NA

cdr3_aa: CASSFNKAGQPQHF
cdr3_nt: TGTGCCAGCAGTTTTAATAAGGCGGGGCAGCCCCAGCATTTT
j_call: TRBJ1-5
v_call: TRBV12-3/TRBV12-4
clone_size: few
d_call: NA

cdr3_aa: CATSRDGTSGSDTQYF
cdr3_nt: TGTGCCACCAGCAGAGATGGGACTAGCGGGAGTGATACGCAGTATTTT
j_call: TRBJ2-3
v_call: TRBV15
clone_size: NA
d_call: TRBD2

cdr3_aa: CASSQDYDLYNEQFF
cdr3_nt: TGCGCCAGCAGCCAAGACTACGACCTCTACAATGAGCAGTTCTTC
j_call: TRBJ2-1
v_call: TRBV4-1
clone_size: NA
d_call: NA

cdr3_aa: CASSTWRGISYEQYF
cdr3_nt: TGTGCCAGCAGTACCTGGCGGGGGATCTCCTACGAGCAGTACTTC
j_call: TRBJ2-7
v_call: TRBV6-6
clone_size: NA
d_call: TRBD2

cdr3_aa: CASSPPLQKNIQYF
cdr3_nt: TGTGCCAGCTCTCCTCCTTTACAGAAAAACATTCAGTACTTC
j_call: TRBJ2-4
v_call: TRBV6-6
clone_size: NA
d_call: NA

cdr3_aa: CATSDPRQTDTQYF
cdr3_nt: TGTGCCACCAGTGATCCCCGACAGACAGATACGCAGTATTTT
j_call: TRBJ2-3
v_call: TRBV24-1
clone_size: NA
d_call: NA

cdr3_aa: CSAEGLAGVESYEQYF
cdr3_nt: TGCAGTGCTGAGGGACTAGCGGGAGTCGAATCCTACGAGCAGTACTTC
j_call: TRBJ2-7
v_call: TRBV20-1
clone_size: NA
d_call: TRBD2

cdr3_aa: CASLPSPGGYQETQYF
cdr3_nt: TGTGCCAGCCTCCCGAGCCCAGGGGGCTACCAAGAGACCCAGTACTTC
j_call: TRBJ2-5
v_call: TRBV28
clone_size: NA
d_call: TRBD1

cdr3_aa: CASDGGAQREQYF
cdr3_nt: TGTGCCAGCGACGGGGGTGCCCAGCGGGAGCAGTACTTC
j_call: TRBJ2-7
v_call: TRBV7-2
clone_size: few
d_call: NA

cdr3_aa: CASSQPNYNEQFF
cdr3_nt: TGTGCCAGCAGCCAGCCGAATTACAATGAGCAGTTCTTC
j_call: TRBJ2-1
v_call: TRBV3-1
clone_size: NA
d_call: NA

cdr3_aa: CASSYIPEKLFF
cdr3_nt: TGTGCCAGCAGTTATATCCCCGAAAAACTGTTTTTT
j_call: TRBJ1-4
v_call: TRBV11-2
clone_size: NA
d_call: NA

cdr3_aa: CASSLSGGNYEQYF
cdr3_nt: TGTGCCAGCAGCTTATCCGGAGGGAACTACGAGCAGTACTTC
j_call: TRBJ2-7
v_call: TRBV7-3
clone_size: NA
d_call: NA

cdr3_aa: CASSQHEKLFF
cdr3_nt: TGTGCCAGCAGCCAACATGAAAAACTGTTTTTT
j_call: TRBJ1-4
v_call: TRBV14
clone_size: NA
d_call: NA

cdr3_aa: CASSYNDRPYEQYF
cdr3_nt: TGTGCCAGCAGTTACAACGACAGGCCCTACGAGCAGTACTTC
j_call: TRBJ2-7
v_call: TRBV6-2/TRBV6-3
clone_size: few
d_call: NA

cdr3_aa: CSAISGTSGTTNTGELFF
cdr3_nt: TGCAGTGCTATATCCGGGACTAGCGGGACCACGAACACCGGGGAGCTGTTTTTT
j_call: TRBJ2-2
v_call: TRBV20-1
clone_size: few
d_call: TRBD2

cdr3_aa: CASSQDGANYGYTF
cdr3_nt: TGCGCCAGCAGCCAGGACGGGGCAAACTATGGCTACACCTTC
j_call: TRBJ1-2
v_call: TRBV4-1
clone_size: few
d_call: NA

cdr3_aa: CASSLVVAEQFF
cdr3_nt: TGTGCCAGCAGCTTAGTCGTCGCTGAGCAGTTCTTC
j_call: TRBJ2-1
v_call: TRBV7-2
clone_size: NA
d_call: NA

cdr3_aa: CASSTIAGNYNEQFF
cdr3_nt: TGTGCCAGTAGTACTATAGCGGGAAACTACAATGAGCAGTTCTTC
j_call: TRBJ2-1
v_call: TRBV19
clone_size: few
d_call: TRBD2

cdr3_aa: CASSLAGASEQYF
cdr3_nt: TGTGCTAGCAGCTTAGCGGGGGCGAGCGAGCAGTACTTC
j_call: TRBJ2-7
v_call: TRBV7-7
clone_size: NA
d_call: TRBD2

cdr3_aa: CSAREVQGSTSGRTPDTQYF
cdr3_nt: TGCAGTGCTAGAGAGGTGCAAGGGTCGACTAGCGGGAGGACCCCGGATACGCAGTATTTT
j_call: TRBJ2-3
v_call: TRBV20-1
clone_size: few
d_call: TRBD2

cdr3_aa: CASSVRGNIGTQYF
cdr3_nt: TGTGCCAGCAGTGTCCGCGGGAATATTGGGACCCAGTACTTC
j_call: TRBJ2-5
v_call: TRBV25-1
clone_size: NA
d_call: NA

cdr3_aa: CASSGGRETQYF
cdr3_nt: TGTGCCAGCAGTGGGGGGAGAGAGACCCAGTACTTC
j_call: TRBJ2-5
v_call: TRBV12-3/TRBV12-4
clone_size: few
d_call: NA

cdr3_aa: CASSGPQENTEAFF
cdr3_nt: TGTGCCAGCAGCGGACCTCAGGAGAACACTGAAGCTTTCTTT
j_call: TRBJ1-1
v_call: TRBV9
clone_size: NA
d_call: NA

cdr3_aa: CASSWGQSTEAFF
cdr3_nt: TGTGCCAGCAGTTGGGGACAGTCCACTGAAGCTTTCTTT
j_call: TRBJ1-1
v_call: TRBV12-3/TRBV12-4
clone_size: NA
d_call: TRBD1

cdr3_aa: CASSFRREGRGEKLFF
cdr3_nt: TGTGCCAGCAGTTTCCGTCGGGAGGGGAGAGGTGAAAAACTGTTTTTT
j_call: TRBJ1-4
v_call: TRBV27
clone_size: NA
d_call: NA

cdr3_aa: CASSVLSGNRNTGELFF
cdr3_nt: TGTGCCAGCAGCGTATTGAGCGGGAACAGGAACACCGGGGAGCTGTTTTTT
j_call: TRBJ2-2
v_call: TRBV9
clone_size: NA
d_call: TRBD2

cdr3_aa: CSADTGTGFGYTF
cdr3_nt: TGCAGTGCTGACACCGGGACAGGGTTTGGCTACACCTTC
j_call: TRBJ1-2
v_call: TRBV20-1
clone_size: NA
d_call: TRBD1

cdr3_aa: CSASGGSGAATDTQYF
cdr3_nt: TGCAGTGCTAGTGGCGGGAGCGGGGCCGCCACAGATACGCAGTATTTT
j_call: TRBJ2-3
v_call: TRBV20-1
clone_size: NA
d_call: TRBD2

cdr3_aa: CASSQDRGQYEQYF
cdr3_nt: TGCGCCAGCAGCCAAGATCGGGGACAATACGAGCAGTACTTC
j_call: TRBJ2-7
v_call: TRBV4-3
clone_size: few
d_call: NA

cdr3_aa: CASSTFGGGEQYF
cdr3_nt: TGTGCCAGCTCCACTTTCGGGGGTGGCGAGCAGTACTTC
j_call: TRBJ2-7
v_call: TRBV11-2
clone_size: few
d_call: NA

cdr3_aa: CASSSDRVLSGNTIYF
cdr3_nt: TGTGCCAGCAGCTCGGACAGAGTTCTCTCTGGAAACACCATATATTTT
j_call: TRBJ1-3
v_call: TRBV7-2
clone_size: NA
d_call: NA

cdr3_aa: CASSQYFSTDTQYF
cdr3_nt: TGTGCCAGCAGCCAATACTTTAGCACAGATACGCAGTATTTT
j_call: TRBJ2-3
v_call: TRBV3-1
clone_size: few
d_call: NA

cdr3_aa: CASSPNWIEQYF
cdr3_nt: TGCGCCAGCAGCCCAAACTGGATCGAGCAGTACTTC
j_call: TRBJ2-7
v_call: TRBV5-1
clone_size: few
d_call: NA

cdr3_aa: CASRQGTLNEQYF
cdr3_nt: TGTGCCAGCAGACAGGGTACATTAAACGAGCAGTACTTC
j_call: TRBJ2-7
v_call: TRBV6-1
clone_size: NA
d_call: NA

cdr3_aa: CASSISGGPYEQYF
cdr3_nt: TGTGCCAGTAGTATCAGCGGGGGCCCCTACGAGCAGTACTTC
j_call: TRBJ2-7
v_call: TRBV19
clone_size: few
d_call: TRBD2

cdr3_aa: CATQSADLMGNYGYTF
cdr3_nt: TGTGCCACACAATCGGCCGACCTGATGGGAAACTATGGCTACACCTTC
j_call: TRBJ1-2
v_call: TRBV24-1
clone_size: NA
d_call: NA

cdr3_aa: CASSQDQVSNEKLFF
cdr3_nt: TGTGCCAGCAGCCAAGATCAAGTTAGTAATGAAAAACTGTTTTTT
j_call: TRBJ1-4
v_call: TRBV3-1
clone_size: NA
d_call: NA

cdr3_aa: CASSPRGKSSYEQYF
cdr3_nt: TGTGCCAGCAGCCCCCGGGGTAAGAGCTCCTACGAGCAGTACTTC
j_call: TRBJ2-7
v_call: TRBV5-6
clone_size: NA
d_call: NA